Listed below are T cell receptor beta chains from one sample, sequenced in a study of metastatic and nonmetastatic thyroid tumors. MiXCR reprocessed the PCR reads for TCRdb. The sample records roughly 17,000 clones, 29% being singletons. Sequenced material: tumor tissue. Receptors originate from a male donor with papillary thyroid cancer or a benign thyroid nodule (not recorded which). Some clones in this sample may be carry-over from other donors' samples. The conserved cysteine and the conserved F or W are not part of the CDR3 here. Each record gives: V gene, CDR3 protein.

V gene: TRBV5-1; CDR3 protein: ASSLAGYYNEQF
V gene: TRBV30; CDR3 protein: AWSVGRLNTIY
V gene: TRBV20-1; CDR3 protein: SAVGLAGGTNTGELF
V gene: TRBV6-1; CDR3 protein: ASRETGRLNSPLH
V gene: TRBV5-6; CDR3 protein: ASSLVEGEQF
V gene: TRBV6-5; CDR3 protein: ASSYSFFPRGAMNEQF
V gene: TRBV20-1; CDR3 protein: SASPPRGTGYEQY
V gene: TRBV2; CDR3 protein: ASSRTGDHGYT
V gene: TRBV27; CDR3 protein: ASSLGREGGTNTEDF
V gene: TRBV19; CDR3 protein: ASSTLDTNNEQF
V gene: TRBV6-6; CDR3 protein: ASSYGLLGYEQY
V gene: TRBV13; CDR3 protein: DSSPLNFSGRGDKNIQY
V gene: TRBV20-1; CDR3 protein: SAPDSGANVLT
V gene: TRBV6-1; CDR3 protein: ASSGQIEAF
V gene: TRBV7-9; CDR3 protein: ASRLQGAAGELF
V gene: TRBV29-1; CDR3 protein: SSGTSGETQY
V gene: TRBV7-2; CDR3 protein: ATGDRPSNGYT
V gene: TRBV6-2/TRBV6-3; CDR3 protein: ASGEGGSYNEQF
V gene: TRBV27; CDR3 protein: ASSSGTSPNQPQH
V gene: TRBV27; CDR3 protein: ASSGGGYGYT
V gene: TRBV24-1; CDR3 protein: ATSDLIYSYGYT
V gene: TRBV5-4; CDR3 protein: ASSLGWGTGVSGANVLT
V gene: TRBV5-1; CDR3 protein: ASSFRVSGTSGVGALY
V gene: TRBV27; CDR3 protein: ASSLRDYGTTNEKLF
V gene: TRBV7-8; CDR3 protein: ASSLAGSYEQY
V gene: TRBV20-1; CDR3 protein: SAKGGHDYERY
V gene: TRBV18; CDR3 protein: ASSPDSQETQY
V gene: TRBV20-1; CDR3 protein: SARDPGQGASPLH
V gene: TRBV30; CDR3 protein: AWSNSGRGGYT
V gene: TRBV10-3; CDR3 protein: AISEEGPHGYT
V gene: TRBV2; CDR3 protein: ASSARQSGANVLT
V gene: TRBV6-1; CDR3 protein: ASSLGHSTGYT
V gene: TRBV12-3/TRBV12-4; CDR3 protein: ASSTTSGRAYEQY
V gene: TRBV20-1; CDR3 protein: SAWTGNQPQH
V gene: TRBV6-1; CDR3 protein: ASSWVSGGNTIY
V gene: TRBV20-1; CDR3 protein: SAHDTSSYNSPLH
V gene: TRBV10-3; CDR3 protein: AISKTSGNTGELF
V gene: TRBV4-3; CDR3 protein: ASSQGASGSTDTQY
V gene: TRBV11-3; CDR3 protein: ASSLVPDEQF
V gene: TRBV12-3/TRBV12-4; CDR3 protein: ASTDSSSYNEQF
V gene: TRBV10-2; CDR3 protein: ASSVDARTGVSEQY
V gene: TRBV11-3; CDR3 protein: ASSVRQGFSYEQY
V gene: TRBV19; CDR3 protein: ASSISGGLSYNEQF
V gene: TRBV24-1; CDR3 protein: ATSDPFSVDYNEQF
V gene: TRBV15; CDR3 protein: ATSRGGVLGVGSTEAF